The present T cell receptor (beta chain) was sequenced within a study of radiotherapy plus CTLA-4 blockade in lung cancer (dated by TCRdb to 2016 to 2018). Study-wide context: Among the enrolled patients, roughly 19% had an objective response, and about 31% reached disease control.

Sequences GTSNPN (CDR1) and SVGIG (CDR2) are obtained from the germline V gene (reference sequence). Counted from cysteine to phenylalanine, this CDR3 has 12 amino acids. The CDR3 DNA has 36 bases and is translated from base 1. V is shortened by 8 bases, J by 3 bases, and the region joining them spans 14 bases. A remark on this clone: The antigen it recognizes is unknown. No base-level quality is on record; no much larger clone is a single base apart.

The library was built by means of the immunoSEQ multiplex PCR assay. Not all clones reach the TCRdb copy of this immuneACCESS table, which keeps in-frame sequences only. Checked studies attribute under half of the gap to unresolved V genes and leave the rest unexplained. For this sample there are roughly 50,000 clones; around nine tenths appear just once. Around 7.6% of the sample goes to the ten largest clones. On the study overall, not on this receptor specifically: After treatment with radiotherapy and ipilimumab, TCR clones that originated in tumors expanded in peripheral blood. The strongest predictors of response were reported to be early dynamic shifts in blood T cell clones along with a rise in serum interferon-beta following radiation.

The study tested focal radiation therapy combined with CTLA-4 blockade (ipilimumab) in patients with chemo-refractory metastatic non-small-cell lung cancer. The TCR was taken from a human donor with non-small cell lung cancer whose response to radiotherapy plus ipilimumab could not be evaluated. The material was peripheral blood, obtained from a patient treated with radiotherapy plus ipilimumab. The V gene is TRBV30 and the J gene is TRBJ2-7; matching of 6 bases hints at TRBD1 as the D gene. The nucleotides are TGTGCCAGCGGAACAGGGCGCTACGAGCAGTACTTC. It is translated as CASGTGRYEQYF.